The source of this T cell receptor beta chain is a study of response to subunit inactivated influenza vaccine. TCRdb reanalysed the RT-PCR reads using MiXCR and keeps one entry per CDR3 protein. This table holds fewer than 400,000 distinct CDR3 sequences, 20% to 25% found once. Trimming removed 1 base from V and 8 bases from J, with 12 bases in between. The germline V gene has CDR1 SGHDT and CDR2 YYEEEE. CDR3 length: 13 residues. The sequences come from PBMCs from blood, collected approximately 20 months after vaccination. This clonotype was sampled from a man aged 45 to 70 who received an inactivated influenza vaccine. The chain carries TRBV5-6 and TRBJ1-2; perhaps TRBD1 as D (5 bases). The DNA of the CDR3 is TGTGCCAGCAGCTTGTTGTCAGGGTACGGCTACACCTTC. Translation: CASSLLSGYGYTF.